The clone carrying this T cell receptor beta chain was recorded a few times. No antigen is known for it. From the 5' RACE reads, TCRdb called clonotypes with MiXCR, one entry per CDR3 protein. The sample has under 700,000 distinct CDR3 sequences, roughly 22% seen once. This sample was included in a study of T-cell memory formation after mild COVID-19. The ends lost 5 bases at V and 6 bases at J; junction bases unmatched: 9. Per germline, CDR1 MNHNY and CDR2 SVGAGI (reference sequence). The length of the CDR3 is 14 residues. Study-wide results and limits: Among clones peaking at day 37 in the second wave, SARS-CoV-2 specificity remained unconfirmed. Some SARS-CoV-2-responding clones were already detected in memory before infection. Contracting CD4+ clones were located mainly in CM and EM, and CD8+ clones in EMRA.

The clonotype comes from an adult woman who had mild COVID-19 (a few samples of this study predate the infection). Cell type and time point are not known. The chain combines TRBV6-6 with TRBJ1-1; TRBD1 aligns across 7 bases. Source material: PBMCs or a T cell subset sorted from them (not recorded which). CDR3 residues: CASSPSDRTSEAFF. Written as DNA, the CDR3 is TGTGCCAGCAGTCCTTCGGACAGGACATCTGAAGCTTTCTTT.